The 30 T cell receptor beta chains in this list originate from one sample, sequenced in a study of blood T cell repertoires in COVID-19. Produced via immunoSEQ multiplex PCR; TCRdb's table is partial and in-frame only. The table has over 150,000 clones, over 80% seen once. What was sequenced was peripheral blood. These TCRs come from a woman aged 40 to 55 with COVID-19, enrolled during active disease.

This clone has only a few counts. This sequence joins TRBV12-3 or TRBV12-4 and TRBJ1-5; D is possibly TRBD1 (5 bases). The CDR3 is made up of 12 amino acids. Trimming removed 1 base from V and 14 bases from J, with 12 bases in between. In nucleotides, the CDR3 is TGTGCCAGCAGTTTAGGTCAGGGCCCCAAGCATTTT. Translated: CASSLGQGPKHF.

V and J are TRBV3-1 (or the pseudogene TRBV3-2) and TRBJ2-2; D call uncertain. The CDR3 sequence is 14 residues long. The germline V gene has CDR1 LGHDT and CDR2 YNNKEL (reference sequence). Trimming took 3 bases from V and 6 from J, leaving 11 bases between them. CDR3 nucleotide sequence: TGTGCCAGCAGCCAGATACTGAGCGCCGGGGAGCTGTTTTTT. Its protein product is CASSQILSAGELFF.

This chain links TRBV4-2 with TRBJ2-7, with 10 bases lining up with TRBD2. The CDR3 sequence is 16 residues long. Trimming removed 0 bases from V and 4 bases from J; junction bases left unmatched: 6. Germline CDR1 is LGHNA and CDR2 is YNFKEQ. Written as DNA, the CDR3 is TGTGCCAGCAGCCAAGATCTAAGCGGGGGGGCTTACGAGCAGTACTTC. Its translation: CASSQDLSGGAYEQYF.

The chain is built from TRBV24-1 and TRBJ2-3; 14 bases map to TRBD2. The CDR3 is made up of 16 amino acids. Germline trimming cut 10 bases from V and 1 base from J; bases unmatched to any gene: 6. Germline lookup yields CDR1 KGHDR and CDR2 SFDVKD. CDR3 sequence: CATAGTSGGRTDTQYF. The CDR3, as DNA: TGTGCCACAGCCGGGACTAGCGGGGGTCGCACAGATACGCAGTATTTT.

Of note for this clone: At the DNA level, this CDR3 is encoded by other sequences in the same sample as well. The V and J genes are TRBV5-6 and TRBJ1-1, with D unclear. The CDR3 has 14 residues. CDR1 SGHDT and CDR2 YYEEEE come from the germline V gene. V lost 0 bases, J lost 2 bases, and 8 bases lay in between. For the CDR3, the DNA is TGTGCCAGCAGCTTGGGGGCCGGAAACACTGAAGCTTTCTTT. The encoded protein is CASSLGAGNTEAFF.

CDR3 sequence reads: CASSTVNYGYTF. CDR3 nucleotide sequence: TGCGCCAGCTCTACAGTGAACTATGGCTACACCTTC. The chain links TRBV5-1 to TRBJ1-2; D remains unclear. The CDR3 is 12 residues long. Germline V gene data show CDR1 as SGHRS and CDR2 as YFSETQ. V lost 7 bases, J lost 2 bases, and 9 bases lay in between.

This clone has a handful of counts. The chain joins TRBV6-2 or TRBV6-3 to TRBJ1-1; 9 bases map to TRBD1. The V gene end was trimmed by 6 bases and the J gene end by 2 bases; junction bases not matched to a gene: 10. The CDR3 loop spans 16 amino acids. Germline CDR1 is MNHEY and CDR2 is SVGEGT. The CDR3 reads CASSPGQGGGNTEAFF. The CDR3 nucleotides read TGTGCCAGCAGCCCGGGACAGGGAGGGGGTAACACTGAAGCTTTCTTT.

This clone was seen only once. The chain couples TRBV19 to TRBJ1-1; 11 positions agree with TRBD1. The V and J ends lost 4 bases and 6 bases, in that order; junction bases with no gene match: 13. CDR3 size: 17 residues. Germline CDR1 and CDR2: LNHDA and SQIVND (reference sequence). The CDR3 is CASSTRLGQGAEAEAFF. Here the CDR3 DNA reads TGTGCCAGTAGTACCCGTTTAGGACAGGGGGCGGAGGCTGAAGCTTTCTTT.

V and J are TRBV6-5 and TRBJ2-7; unclear D gene. V was cut by 5 bases and J by 2 bases, with 13 bases left in between. This CDR3 is 14 amino acids long. Germline V gives CDR1 MNHEY, CDR2 SVGAGI. Here the CDR3 reads CASSSEKKAYEQYF. CDR3 DNA: TGTGCCAGCAGTAGCGAAAAAAAAGCCTACGAGCAGTACTTC.

The gene calls are TRBV4-1 and TRBJ2-1; D is possibly TRBD1 (5 bases). The germline V gene has CDR1 MGHRA and CDR2 YSYEKL. Trimming took 1 base from V and 0 from J, leaving 10 bases between them. The CDR3 runs 16 residues. CDR3 in amino acids: CASSQVRQGSYNEQFF. The CDR3 DNA reads TGCGCCAGCAGCCAAGTAAGGCAGGGCTCCTACAATGAGCAGTTCTTC.

The rearrangement links TRBV28 to TRBJ2-3; 9 bases map to TRBD1. This CDR3 has 17 residues. Germline V lookup: CDR1 MDHEN, CDR2 SYDVKM. J was trimmed by 5 bases and V by 5 bases; bases with no gene match: 14. This chain's CDR3 is CASSGTGHFASLDTQYF. CDR3 DNA: TGTGCCAGCAGTGGGACAGGGCACTTCGCTTCTCTAGATACGCAGTATTTT.

The chain carries TRBV19 and TRBJ1-5; D perhaps matches TRBD1 (6 bases). Germline assignment: CDR1 LNHDA and CDR2 SQIVND (reference sequence). This CDR3 is built from 16 residues. Trimming left V 3 bases short and J 5 bases short, with 17 bases between. The CDR3 loop reads CASSMVGRGEHQPQHF. In DNA, the CDR3 is TGTGCCAGTAGTATGGTCGGCAGGGGTGAGCATCAGCCCCAGCATTTT.

J is TRBJ1-6 and V is TRBV28, with 10 bases identical to TRBD1. V was pared by 3 bases and J by 11 bases, with 7 bases of the junction left unmatched. Germline assignment: CDR1 MDHEN and CDR2 SYDVKM. CDR3 length: 15 residues. CDR3 residues: CASSFRQGAAPPLHF. As DNA, the CDR3 is TGTGCCAGCAGTTTCCGACAGGGGGCGGCGCCACCCCTCCACTTT.

This clone was counted a few times. The chain recombines TRBV6-5 with TRBJ2-7; D is perhaps TRBD2 (6 bases). The CDR3 runs to 13 residues. V was clipped by 2 bases and J by 1 base, with 6 bases between them. CDR1 and CDR2 (germline): MNHEY, SVGAGI. CDR3 residues: CASSYGGSYEQYF. CDR3 nucleotides: TGTGCCAGCAGTTACGGGGGGTCCTACGAGCAGTACTTC.

The chain recombines TRBV5-1 with TRBJ2-7; D not resolved. The ends were cut back, 2 bases at V and 4 bases at J, with 13 bases in the middle. Germline V lookup: CDR1 SGHRS, CDR2 YFSETQ. This CDR3 comprises 14 residues. DNA for the CDR3: TGCGCCAGCAGCTTCTCCCAGGTTGGTTACGAGCAGTACTTC. This codes for CASSFSQVGYEQYF.

The gene calls are TRBV7-9 and TRBJ2-7, with a weak D call TRBD1 (5 bases). CDR3 length equals 16 residues. Per germline, CDR1 SEHNR and CDR2 FQNEAQ (reference sequence). V was shortened by 2 bases and J by 1 base, with 15 bases between the two germline ends. The CDR3 region is CASSLSGAGMSYEQYF. Here the CDR3 DNA reads TGTGCCAGCAGCTTATCCGGAGCAGGGATGTCCTACGAGCAGTACTTC.

The chain combines TRBV7-2 with TRBJ1-3, with a tentative D call TRBD1 (6 bases). This CDR3 is built from 14 residues. Germline lookup yields CDR1 SGHTA and CDR2 FQGNSA. V was pared by 5 bases and J by 2 bases, with 10 bases between. As DNA, the CDR3 is TGTGCCAGCAGCCTACAGGGTCCTGGAAACACCATATATTTT. It is translated as CASSLQGPGNTIYF.

The chain carries TRBV5-1 and TRBJ2-7; D is possibly TRBD1 (5 bases). The CDR3 extends over 13 amino acids. CDR1 is SGHRS and CDR2 is YFSETQ in the germline V gene. Trimming removed 0 bases at V and 6 bases at J, with 10 bases between. The DNA of the CDR3 is TGCGCCAGCAGCTTGGTAAGGGGCGGCGAGCAGTACTTC. Translated, it gives CASSLVRGGEQYF.

The chain carries TRBV27 and TRBJ1-5; unclear D gene. This CDR3 has 17 residues. Trimming cost V 5 bases and J 0 bases, with 17 bases left between them. Germline CDR1 is MNHEY and CDR2 is SMNVEV (reference sequence). CDR3 amino acids: CASSPKSLLYSNQPQHF. The CDR3 region has the DNA TGTGCCAGCAGTCCGAAATCACTATTATATAGCAATCAGCCCCAGCATTTT.

V and J are TRBV10-3 and TRBJ2-3; 9 bases agree with TRBD1. In germline, CDR1 is ENHRY, CDR2 SYGVKD. V gave up 5 bases and J gave up 14 bases; unmatched junction bases: 26. This CDR3 is built from 18 residues. DNA of the CDR3: TGTGCCATCAGTAGCCCGGGACAGGGCCGGTCCCAAGCATTTCAGGGGTATTTT. This encodes CAISSPGQGRSQAFQGYF.

The chain has TRBV18 and TRBJ2-1, with D possibly being TRBD2 (6 bases). Per germline, CDR1 KGHSH and CDR2 LQKENI. This CDR3 is built from 16 residues. Trimming shortened V by 8 bases and J by 3 bases, and 20 bases separated the two germline ends. CDR3 DNA sequence: TGTGCCAGCCACGGGAGCCTGGCCTCAGACTACAATGAGCAGTTCTTC. It yields the protein CASHGSLASDYNEQFF.

V and J are TRBV6-5 and TRBJ2-7; D unclear. Germline V CDR1 and CDR2: MNHEY, SVGAGI. V was pared by 6 bases and J by 5 bases, with 17 bases between. The CDR3 is 14 amino acids. The CDR3 protein is CASSQALSIHEQYF. As DNA, the CDR3 is TGTGCCAGCAGCCAGGCCCTATCCATCCACGAGCAGTACTTC.

The J gene is TRBJ1-2, the V gene TRBV15; possible D gene TRBD1, 6 bases. The CDR3 sequence is 13 residues long. With 5 bases removed from V and 3 bases from J, the gap between germline ends came to 10 bases. Germline V gene sequence: CDR1 LNHNV, CDR2 YYDKDF (reference sequence). CDR3 sequence: CATSGQTHYGYTF. CDR3 coding DNA: TGTGCCACCAGCGGACAGACTCACTATGGCTACACCTTC.

This chain uses TRBV10-2 with TRBJ1-1; unclear D gene. This CDR3 is 12 amino acids long. The ends were cut back, 7 bases at V and 1 base at J, with 7 bases in the middle. Germline V gene lookup returns CDR1 WSHSY and CDR2 SAAADI. The CDR3: CASTPGNTEAFF. In DNA form, the CDR3 reads TGCGCCAGCACGCCAGGGAACACTGAAGCTTTCTTT.

The chain combines TRBV5-1 with TRBJ2-2; 7 bases line up with TRBD2. Germline CDR1 and CDR2: SGHRS and YFSETQ. The CDR3 is 15 amino acids. Trimming took 1 base from V and 6 from J; bases not matched to a gene: 6. For the CDR3, the DNA is TGCGCCAGCAGCTTGAGGAGCGGGAAGGCCGGGGAGCTGTTTTTT. Translating gives CASSLRSGKAGELFF.

V gene TRBV9 combines with J gene TRBJ2-2; 11 bases match TRBD1. The V and J ends lost 3 bases and 6 bases, in that order; junction bases with no gene match: 13. The CDR3 length is 18 residues. Per germline, CDR1 SGDLS and CDR2 YYNGEE. CDR3 in DNA: TGTGCCAGCAGCGGTAGGCTGGACAGGGGGCGGAATGCCGGGGAGCTGTTTTTT. Translating gives CASSGRLDRGRNAGELFF.

The V call is TRBV5-1, the J call TRBJ1-6, with D perhaps matching TRBD1 (5 bases). CDR3 length: 14 residues. The germline V gene has CDR1 SGHRS and CDR2 YFSETQ. V was shortened by 3 bases and J by 8 bases, with 12 bases between the two germline ends. In DNA, the CDR3 is TGCGCCAGCAGCTGGCCAGGGTCGGATTCACCCCTCCACTTT. Translating gives CASSWPGSDSPLHF.

The V gene is TRBV7-8, the J gene TRBJ2-5; possible D gene TRBD1, 6 bases. Germline lookup yields CDR1 SGHVS and CDR2 FQNEAQ. V was cut by 5 bases and J by 7 bases, with 8 bases left in between. This CDR3 comprises 11 residues. Here the CDR3 reads CASSQGGTQYF. DNA of the CDR3: TGTGCCAGCAGCCAAGGGGGGACCCAGTACTTC.

This clone was counted between two and nine times. This chain links TRBV24-1 with TRBJ1-5, with 8 bases matching TRBD1. Per germline, CDR1 KGHDR and CDR2 SFDVKD. The CDR3 is made up of 14 amino acids. V lost 2 bases, J lost 7 bases, and 3 bases stayed unmatched. CDR3 nucleotide sequence: TGTGCCACCAGTGATTCGGGACAGGCCCAGCCCCAGCATTTT. Translation gives CATSDSGQAQPQHF.

With regard to this clone: Other nucleotide sequences in the sample specify the same CDR3. The chain couples TRBV7-9 to TRBJ1-1; D is perhaps TRBD1 (5 bases). The germline gives CDR1 SEHNR, CDR2 FQNEAQ (reference sequence). CDR3 length: 13 amino acids. With 4 bases removed from V and 1 base from J, the gap between germline ends came to 7 bases. DNA for the CDR3: TGTGCCAGCAGCTCTACAGGGAACACTGAAGCTTTCTTT. This gives the protein CASSSTGNTEAFF.